The TCR beta chain under discussion was sequenced for a study of cytomegalovirus exposure and HLA in healthy donors. At the level of the study: Among 150 million to 200 million T cells, an earlier analysis found roughly 120 million unique TCR beta sequences. About 82 million unique TCRs from HLA-typed donors were held in an early release of data.

The CDR3 length is 15 residues. V gave up 1 base and J gave up 0 bases, with 8 bases separating them. The germline V gene has CDR1 SGHRS and CDR2 YFSETQ. This clone was recorded only once. Antigen unknown. PCR amplification relied on 60 Vbeta primers (plus 13 Jbeta primers). TCRdb keeps only in-frame clones here, not all; method: immunoSEQ multiplex PCR. The sample lists roughly 150,000 clones, 65% to 80% occurring once. Findings of the study overall: In vitro work confirmed that three CMV-associated chains recognize CMV antigens. Later analysis identified a missense DCLRE1C variant that was linked to TCR beta V- and J-gene trimming.

This sequence joins TRBV5-1 and TRBJ2-1; D is unresolved. Sequenced sample: PBMCs. This clonotype was sampled from a man aged 35 to 55 in good health and CMV-seronegative. The CDR3 coding sequence is TGCGCCAGCAGCTTGTCGTCCTCCTCCTACAATGAGCAGTTCTTC. Encoded protein: CASSLSSSSYNEQFF.